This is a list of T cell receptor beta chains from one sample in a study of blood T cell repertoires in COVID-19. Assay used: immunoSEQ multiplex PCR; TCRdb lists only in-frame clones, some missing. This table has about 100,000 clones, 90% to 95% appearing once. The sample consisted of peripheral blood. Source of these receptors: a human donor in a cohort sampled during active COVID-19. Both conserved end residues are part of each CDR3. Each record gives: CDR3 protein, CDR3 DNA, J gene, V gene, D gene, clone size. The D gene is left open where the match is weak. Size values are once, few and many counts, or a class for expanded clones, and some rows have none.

cdr3_aa: CASSYGLAGDIVYTDTQYF; cdr3_nt: TGTGCCAGCAGTTACGGACTAGCGGGGGACATCGTATACACAGATACGCAGTATTTT; j_call: TRBJ2-3; v_call: TRBV6-2/TRBV6-3; d_call: TRBD2; clone_size: once
cdr3_aa: CASSQETYRGAGNTIYF; cdr3_nt: TGCGCCAGCAGCCAGGAAACATACAGGGGAGCTGGAAACACCATATATTTT; j_call: TRBJ1-3; v_call: TRBV4-3; d_call: TRBD1; clone_size: .
cdr3_aa: CASSYSGPRDTQYF; cdr3_nt: TGTGCCAGCAGTTATAGCGGGCCCAGGGATACGCAGTATTTT; j_call: TRBJ2-3; v_call: TRBV6-5; d_call: TRBD2; clone_size: .
cdr3_aa: CASSEKRGNTEAFF; cdr3_nt: TGTGCCAGCAGTGAAAAAAGGGGGAACACTGAAGCTTTCTTT; j_call: TRBJ1-1; v_call: TRBV25-1; d_call: .; clone_size: few
cdr3_aa: CASTEGGLGFNQPQHF; cdr3_nt: TGTGCCAGCACCGAGGGGGGACTAGGATTCAATCAGCCCCAGCATTTT; j_call: TRBJ1-5; v_call: TRBV2; d_call: .; clone_size: .
cdr3_aa: CASSPAQGHYNEQFF; cdr3_nt: TGCGCCAGCAGCCCGGCGCAGGGACACTACAATGAGCAGTTCTTC; j_call: TRBJ2-1; v_call: TRBV5-1; d_call: .; clone_size: .
cdr3_aa: CAWSVLRGNQPQHF; cdr3_nt: TGTGCCTGGAGTGTACTCAGGGGGAATCAGCCCCAGCATTTT; j_call: TRBJ1-5; v_call: TRBV30; d_call: TRBD1; clone_size: .
cdr3_aa: CASSDGTATNEQFF; cdr3_nt: TGTGCCAGCAGCGATGGGACAGCCACCAATGAGCAGTTCTTC; j_call: TRBJ2-1; v_call: TRBV5-4; d_call: TRBD1; clone_size: .
cdr3_aa: CASSQTGTEAFF; cdr3_nt: TGTGCCAGCAGCCAGACCGGGACAGAAGCTTTCTTT; j_call: TRBJ1-1; v_call: TRBV14; d_call: .; clone_size: .
cdr3_aa: CASSVQGAYRYF; cdr3_nt: TGTGCCAGCAGTGTACAGGGGGCATATCGGTACTTC; j_call: TRBJ2-4; v_call: TRBV2; d_call: TRBD1; clone_size: .
cdr3_aa: CASSHSPDTEAFF; cdr3_nt: TGCGCCAGCAGCCACTCCCCGGACACTGAAGCTTTCTTT; j_call: TRBJ1-1; v_call: TRBV4-1; d_call: .; clone_size: .
cdr3_aa: CASSGQIAETQYF; cdr3_nt: TGTGCCAGCAGCGGACAGATTGCCGAGACCCAGTACTTC; j_call: TRBJ2-5; v_call: TRBV7-7; d_call: .; clone_size: .
cdr3_aa: CSAQTGNGNTIYF; cdr3_nt: TGCAGCGCTCAGACAGGGAACGGAAACACCATATATTTT; j_call: TRBJ1-3; v_call: TRBV29-1; d_call: TRBD1; clone_size: .
cdr3_aa: CASSPSWVREQFF; cdr3_nt: TGTGCCAGCAGTCCCTCCTGGGTGCGGGAGCAGTTCTTC; j_call: TRBJ2-1; v_call: TRBV6-2/TRBV6-3; d_call: .; clone_size: .
cdr3_aa: CASGFVRISPNEQFF; cdr3_nt: TGTGCCAGCGGTTTCGTCAGGATAAGTCCCAATGAGCAGTTCTTC; j_call: TRBJ2-1; v_call: TRBV28; d_call: .; clone_size: .
cdr3_aa: CASRETGQRNEQFF; cdr3_nt: TGCGCCAGCAGAGAGACAGGGCAAAGGAATGAGCAGTTCTTC; j_call: TRBJ2-1; v_call: TRBV10-2; d_call: TRBD1; clone_size: .
cdr3_aa: CASSQGGNTGELFF; cdr3_nt: TGCGCCAGCAGTCAGGGGGGAAACACCGGGGAGCTGTTTTTT; j_call: TRBJ2-2; v_call: TRBV10-2; d_call: .; clone_size: once
cdr3_aa: CASSRWTGTLSYEQYF; cdr3_nt: TGTGCCAGCAGCCGGTGGACAGGGACCCTAAGCTACGAGCAGTACTTC; j_call: TRBJ2-7; v_call: TRBV11-2; d_call: TRBD1; clone_size: once
cdr3_aa: CASSLSPRGNTEAFF; cdr3_nt: TGTGCCAGCAGTTTATCACCCAGGGGGAACACTGAAGCTTTCTTT; j_call: TRBJ1-1; v_call: TRBV27; d_call: .; clone_size: .
cdr3_aa: CSVYSGRAGETQYF; cdr3_nt: TGCAGCGTTTACAGCGGGAGGGCGGGAGAGACCCAGTACTTC; j_call: TRBJ2-5; v_call: TRBV29-1; d_call: TRBD2; clone_size: .
cdr3_aa: CASSPYELQVADTEAFF; cdr3_nt: TGTGCCAGCTCACCATATGAATTACAGGTAGCGGACACTGAAGCTTTCTTT; j_call: TRBJ1-1; v_call: TRBV18; d_call: .; clone_size: once
cdr3_aa: CASSKGRGSYNSPLHF; cdr3_nt: TGTGCCAGCAGCAAAGGGAGGGGCTCCTATAATTCACCCCTCCACTTT; j_call: TRBJ1-6; v_call: TRBV21-1; d_call: .; clone_size: once
cdr3_aa: CASSELSGGGNTIYF; cdr3_nt: TGTGCCAGCAGTGAACTTTCGGGAGGTGGAAACACCATATATTTT; j_call: TRBJ1-3; v_call: TRBV2; d_call: .; clone_size: .
cdr3_aa: CASSQESRKAGPSYEQYF; cdr3_nt: TGCGCCAGCAGCCAAGAATCAAGAAAAGCGGGTCCATCCTACGAGCAGTACTTC; j_call: TRBJ2-7; v_call: TRBV4-3; d_call: .; clone_size: .
cdr3_aa: CASSKDHTTSGTADEVKNTGELFF; cdr3_nt: TGTGCCAGCAGCAAGGACCATACAACGTCCGGGACAGCCGACGAAGTCAAGAACACCGGGGAGCTGTTTTTT; j_call: TRBJ2-2; v_call: TRBV21-1; d_call: .; clone_size: .
cdr3_aa: CASRGQGVSEAFF; cdr3_nt: TGTGCCAGTAGAGGACAGGGTGTCTCTGAAGCTTTCTTT; j_call: TRBJ1-1; v_call: TRBV2; d_call: TRBD1; clone_size: .
cdr3_aa: CASSYGTGGLGAFF; cdr3_nt: TGTGCCAGCAGTTACGGGACAGGGGGTTTGGGAGCTTTCTTT; j_call: TRBJ1-1; v_call: TRBV6-5; d_call: TRBD1; clone_size: .
cdr3_aa: CASSLWSGNYEQYF; cdr3_nt: TGTGCCAGCAGCTTATGGTCCGGGAACTACGAGCAGTACTTC; j_call: TRBJ2-7; v_call: TRBV7-9; d_call: .; clone_size: .
cdr3_aa: CASSPRTGTNSPLHF; cdr3_nt: TGTGCCAGCAGCCCCCGGACAGGGACGAATTCACCCCTCCACTTT; j_call: TRBJ1-6; v_call: TRBV9; d_call: TRBD1; clone_size: .
cdr3_aa: CASSLIGTGTLNTEAFF; cdr3_nt: TGTGCCAGCAGCCTGATCGGGACAGGCACCTTGAACACTGAAGCTTTCTTT; j_call: TRBJ1-1; v_call: TRBV28; d_call: TRBD1; clone_size: .
cdr3_aa: CASSVEAGTNYEQYF; cdr3_nt: TGTGCCAGCAGCGTAGAGGCCGGGACTAACTACGAGCAGTACTTC; j_call: TRBJ2-7; v_call: TRBV9; d_call: TRBD2; clone_size: .
cdr3_aa: CASSQETVYNQPQHF; cdr3_nt: TGTGCCAGCAGCCAAGAGACAGTTTACAATCAGCCCCAGCATTTT; j_call: TRBJ1-5; v_call: TRBV6-6; d_call: .; clone_size: medium-sized